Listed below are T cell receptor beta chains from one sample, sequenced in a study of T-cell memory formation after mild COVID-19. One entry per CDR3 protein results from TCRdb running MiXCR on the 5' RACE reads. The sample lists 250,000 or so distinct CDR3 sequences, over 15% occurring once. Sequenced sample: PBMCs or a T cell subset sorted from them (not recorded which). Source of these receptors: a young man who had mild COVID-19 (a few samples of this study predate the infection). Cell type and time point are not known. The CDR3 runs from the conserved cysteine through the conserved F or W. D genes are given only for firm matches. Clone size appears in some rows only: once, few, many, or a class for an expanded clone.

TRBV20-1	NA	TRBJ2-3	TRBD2	CSARPPGRGGTDTQYF	TGCAGTGCTAGACCCCCGGGGCGGGGGGGCACAGATACGCAGTATTTT
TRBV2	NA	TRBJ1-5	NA	CATASGPHQPQHF	TGTGCCACCGCAAGTGGCCCCCATCAGCCCCAGCATTTT
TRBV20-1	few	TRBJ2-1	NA	CSAISPPGVNEQFF	TGCAGTGCTATATCCCCGCCAGGGGTAAATGAGCAGTTCTTC
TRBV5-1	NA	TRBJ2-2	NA	CASSLSVGELFF	TGCGCCAGCAGCTTGTCCGTCGGGGAGCTGTTTTTT
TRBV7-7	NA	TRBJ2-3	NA	CASSLEVAGTDTQYF	TGTGCCAGCAGCTTAGAGGTTGCGGGCACAGATACGCAGTATTTT
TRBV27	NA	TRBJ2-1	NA	CVVGDQDSYNEQFF	TGTGTAGTGGGGGATCAGGACTCCTACAATGAGCAGTTCTTC
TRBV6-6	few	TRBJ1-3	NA	CASTLQGYGNTIYF	TGTGCCAGCACCCTTCAGGGGTACGGAAACACCATATATTTT
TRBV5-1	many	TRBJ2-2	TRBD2	CASSNAGANTGELFF	TGCGCCAGCAGCAATGCGGGGGCGAACACCGGGGAGCTGTTTTTT
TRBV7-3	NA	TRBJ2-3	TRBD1	CASREGTGGTDTQYF	TGTGCCAGCAGGGAAGGGACAGGGGGCACAGATACGCAGTATTTT
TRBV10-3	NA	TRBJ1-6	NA	CAIGTLGPYSPLHF	TGTGCCATCGGGACGTTGGGGCCCTATTCACCCCTCCACTTT
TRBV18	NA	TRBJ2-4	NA	CASSPLPGTVGNFQYF	TGTGCCAGCTCACCACTTCCCGGGACCGTCGGCAACTTTCAGTACTTC
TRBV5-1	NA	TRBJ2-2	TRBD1	CASSLAGQGISGELFF	TGCGCCAGCAGCTTGGCTGGACAGGGAATCTCCGGGGAGCTGTTTTTT
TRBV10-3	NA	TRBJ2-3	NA	CATWGIRGDTQYF	TGTGCCACATGGGGAATTAGAGGAGATACGCAGTATTTT
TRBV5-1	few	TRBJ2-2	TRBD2	CASSLVSPGLAGGSNTGELFF	TGCGCCAGCAGCTTGGTATCACCGGGACTAGCGGGGGGCTCGAACACCGGGGAGCTGTTTTTT
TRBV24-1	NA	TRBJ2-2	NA	CATSDLRGNGLFF	TGTGCCACCAGTGATTTGCGAGGAAATGGGCTGTTTTTT
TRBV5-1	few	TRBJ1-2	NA	CASSSPGEAGYGYTF	TGCGCCAGCAGCTCGCCCGGGGAAGCTGGGTATGGCTACACCTTC
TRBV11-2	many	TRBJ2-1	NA	CASSLGLQNEQFF	TGTGCCAGCAGTCTCGGACTTCAAAATGAGCAGTTCTTC
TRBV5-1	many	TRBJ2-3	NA	CASSFTQGGMNTQYF	TGCGCCAGCAGCTTTACGCAGGGCGGGATGAATACGCAGTATTTT
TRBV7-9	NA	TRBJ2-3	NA	CASSSYRTDTQYF	TGTGCCAGCAGCTCGTACAGAACAGATACGCAGTATTTT
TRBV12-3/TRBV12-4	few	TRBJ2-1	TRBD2	CASSLASGDHNEQFF	TGTGCCAGCAGCCTAGCTAGCGGGGACCACAATGAGCAGTTCTTC
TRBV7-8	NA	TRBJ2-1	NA	CASSLDVNEQFF	TGTGCCAGCAGCTTAGACGTCAATGAGCAGTTCTTC
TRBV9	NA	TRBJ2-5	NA	CASSVAFGGETQYF	TGTGCCAGCAGCGTAGCTTTCGGGGGAGAGACCCAGTACTTC
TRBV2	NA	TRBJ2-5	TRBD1	CASADRGETQYF	TGTGCCAGCGCGGACAGGGGAGAGACCCAGTACTTC
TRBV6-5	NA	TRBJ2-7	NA	CASSYHRAYEQYF	TGTGCCAGCAGTTACCATCGGGCCTACGAGCAGTACTTC
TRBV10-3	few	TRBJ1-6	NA	CAGRSSTRNSPLHF	TGTGCCGGACGGAGCAGTACCCGGAATTCACCCCTCCACTTT
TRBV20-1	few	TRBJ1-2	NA	CSARDGERNYGYTF	TGCAGTGCTAGAGATGGGGAGCGAAACTATGGCTACACCTTC
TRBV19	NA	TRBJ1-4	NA	CASQDQSEKLFF	TGTGCCAGCCAAGATCAGAGTGAAAAACTGTTTTTT
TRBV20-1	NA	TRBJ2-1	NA	CSATLSGPYNEQFF	TGCAGTGCTACGCTAAGCGGGCCCTACAATGAGCAGTTCTTC
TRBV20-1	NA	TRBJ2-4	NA	CSAREGVAKNIQYF	TGCAGTGCTAGGGAAGGAGTAGCCAAAAACATTCAGTACTTC
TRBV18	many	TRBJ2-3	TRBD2	CASSPASGTSTDTQYF	TGTGCCAGCTCACCGGCTAGCGGGACTTCCACAGATACGCAGTATTTT
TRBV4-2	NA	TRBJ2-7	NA	CASSQAILTTTSEQYF	TGTGCCAGCAGCCAAGCCATTTTGACGACCACCTCCGAGCAGTACTTC
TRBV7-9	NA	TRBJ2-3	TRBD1	CASSLADRGHTDTQYF	TGTGCCAGCAGCTTAGCCGACAGGGGGCACACAGATACGCAGTATTTT
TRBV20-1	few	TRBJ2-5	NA	CSAWGARQETQYF	TGCAGTGCTTGGGGGGCTAGACAGGAGACCCAGTACTTC
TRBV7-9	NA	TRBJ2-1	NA	CASSHGQGSYNEQFF	TGTGCCAGCAGCCATGGGCAAGGGTCCTACAATGAGCAGTTCTTC
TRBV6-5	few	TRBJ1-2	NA	CASRAAYLYGYTF	TGTGCCAGCAGGGCAGCCTACCTCTATGGCTACACCTTC
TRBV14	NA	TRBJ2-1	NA	CASSQVVRESSYNEQFF	TGTGCCAGCAGCCAAGTCGTCAGGGAAAGCTCCTACAATGAGCAGTTCTTC
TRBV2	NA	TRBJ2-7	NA	CASSVDSHSYEQYF	TGTGCCAGCAGTGTGGACAGCCACTCCTACGAGCAGTACTTC
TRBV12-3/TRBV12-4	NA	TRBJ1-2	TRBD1	CASSKDRALTYGYTF	TGTGCCAGCAGTAAGGACAGGGCCCTCACCTATGGCTACACCTTC
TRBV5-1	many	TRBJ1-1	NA	CASSLGRDTEGNTEAFF	TGCGCCAGCAGCCTGGGCCGGGACACGGAGGGGAACACTGAAGCTTTCTTT
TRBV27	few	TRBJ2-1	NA	CASSFGRREQFF	TGTGCCAGCAGTTTTGGACGGCGTGAGCAGTTCTTC
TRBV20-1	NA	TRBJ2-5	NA	CSASNGGETQYF	TGCAGTGCTAGCAACGGGGGAGAGACCCAGTACTTC